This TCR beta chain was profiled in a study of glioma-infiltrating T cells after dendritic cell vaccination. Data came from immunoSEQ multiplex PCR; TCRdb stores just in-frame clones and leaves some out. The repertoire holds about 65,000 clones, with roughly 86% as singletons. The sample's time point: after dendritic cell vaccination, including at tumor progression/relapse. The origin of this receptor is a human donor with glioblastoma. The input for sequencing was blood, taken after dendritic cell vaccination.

The CDR3 DNA reads TGTGCCAGCAGCCAAGCGAGCGGGAGTTTGGGTGAGCAGTTCTTC. Translated: CASSQASGSLGEQFF. V and J are TRBV4-2 and TRBJ2-1; 8 bases are a match to TRBD2. The CDR3 extends over 15 amino acids. CDR1 and CDR2 from the germline V gene are LGHNA and YNFKEQ. V lost 1 base to trimming and J lost 9 bases; unmatched junction nucleotides: 8.